Listed here is a single T cell receptor (beta chain). Its specificity is unknown. These data are taken from a study of cytomegalovirus exposure and HLA in healthy donors. The primer mix had 60 Vbeta and 13 Jbeta primers. Sequenced by immunoSEQ multiplex PCR; TCRdb stores in-frame clones only, minus some. The sample consists of 150,000 or so clones, 78% of them appearing once. V was pared by 0 bases and J by 2 bases, with 8 bases between. The CDR3 sequence is 15 residues long. Notes on the study in general: HLA alleles showed associations with fewer than 20,000 TCR beta sequences in a later analysis, at a 0.05 false discovery rate. Several top significant clusters appeared, in a later analysis, to be linked to common viral pathogens.

The sequence derives from a female donor in good health and CMV-seronegative. The chain links TRBV23-1 to TRBJ1-3; tentative D call: TRBD1 (5 bases). TRBV23-1 is recorded as an ORF, its role being uncertain. The sequencing input was PBMCs. The CDR3 DNA sequence: TGCGCCAGCAGTCAATCGGCCAGGGCTGGAAACACCATATATTTT. It is translated as CASSQSARAGNTIYF.